The rows below give T cell receptor beta chains drawn from one sample of a study of T cells in Graves' hyperthyroidism and ophthalmopathy. MiXCR, applied by TCRdb to the multiplex PCR reads, yields one record per CDR3 protein. The sample consists of some 560,000 distinct CDR3 sequences, less than 20% of them appearing once. The material sequenced was blood. These receptors were obtained from a woman in her twenties or thirties with Graves' hyperthyroidism. Both conserved end residues are part of each CDR3. Fields, in order: J gene, D gene, clone size, V gene, CDR3 protein, CDR3 DNA. The D gene is left open where the match is weak. Clone size is not always given. Where it is, it says once, few, many or a class for expanded clones.

j_call: TRBJ1-2
d_call: .
clone_size: few
v_call: TRBV2
cdr3_aa: CASSEGLYSRYGYTF
cdr3_nt: TGTGCCAGCAGTGAAGGATTATATAGTAGGTATGGCTACACCTTC

j_call: TRBJ2-5
d_call: .
clone_size: many
v_call: TRBV30
cdr3_aa: CARSGYQETQYF
cdr3_nt: TGTGCCCGAAGCGGGTATCAAGAGACCCAGTACTTC

j_call: TRBJ1-2
d_call: TRBD1
clone_size: many
v_call: TRBV18
cdr3_aa: CASSLGQVYGYTF
cdr3_nt: TGTGCCAGCTCACTTGGACAGGTCTATGGCTACACCTTC

j_call: TRBJ1-1
d_call: TRBD1
clone_size: few
v_call: TRBV20-1
cdr3_aa: CSARDRDSPLNTEAFF
cdr3_nt: TGCAGTGCTAGAGATCGGGACAGTCCTCTGAACACTGAAGCTTTCTTT

j_call: TRBJ2-3
d_call: .
clone_size: .
v_call: TRBV12-3/TRBV12-4
cdr3_aa: CASSPGESWVTDTQYF
cdr3_nt: TGTGCCAGCAGTCCGGGGGAATCCTGGGTCACAGATACGCAGTATTTT

j_call: TRBJ2-7
d_call: TRBD1
clone_size: .
v_call: TRBV30
cdr3_aa: CAWSSGQGAEQYF
cdr3_nt: TGTGCCTGGAGTTCGGGACAGGGGGCCGAGCAGTACTTC

j_call: TRBJ2-3
d_call: TRBD2
clone_size: many
v_call: TRBV12-3/TRBV12-4
cdr3_aa: CASSGLAGSDTQYF
cdr3_nt: TGTGCCAGTTCGGGACTAGCGGGATCGGATACGCAGTATTTT

j_call: TRBJ1-2
d_call: TRBD1
clone_size: many
v_call: TRBV2
cdr3_aa: CASSEVKGASGYGYTF
cdr3_nt: TGTGCCAGCAGTGAAGTGAAGGGGGCGTCGGGCTATGGCTACACCTTC

j_call: TRBJ2-1
d_call: TRBD2
clone_size: many
v_call: TRBV29-1
cdr3_aa: CSVEKTSGRALAAYNEQFF
cdr3_nt: TGCAGCGTGGAGAAGACTAGCGGGAGGGCCCTCGCGGCCTACAATGAGCAGTTCTTC

j_call: TRBJ2-3
d_call: .
clone_size: many
v_call: TRBV30
cdr3_aa: CAWRTGQIYGMQYF
cdr3_nt: TGTGCCTGGAGAACGGGACAAATATATGGAATGCAGTATTTT

j_call: TRBJ2-5
d_call: .
clone_size: many
v_call: TRBV7-2
cdr3_aa: CASSRGPGETQYF
cdr3_nt: TGTGCCAGCAGCCGTGGTCCGGGGGAGACCCAGTACTTC

j_call: TRBJ2-7
d_call: .
clone_size: many
v_call: TRBV28
cdr3_aa: CASSSTNTYEQYF
cdr3_nt: TGTGCCAGCAGTTCAACTAATACCTACGAGCAGTACTTC

j_call: TRBJ2-5
d_call: .
clone_size: few
v_call: TRBV29-1
cdr3_aa: CSVPWRLDQETQYF
cdr3_nt: TGCAGCGTCCCATGGAGATTGGACCAAGAGACCCAGTACTTC

j_call: TRBJ1-1
d_call: .
clone_size: many
v_call: TRBV19
cdr3_aa: CASSIYLREAHTEAFF
cdr3_nt: TGTGCCAGTAGTATTTACCTCCGCGAGGCGCATACTGAAGCTTTCTTT

j_call: TRBJ2-7
d_call: TRBD1
clone_size: few
v_call: TRBV7-9
cdr3_aa: CASSFQGVPEQYF
cdr3_nt: TGTGCCAGCAGCTTTCAGGGGGTCCCGGAGCAGTACTTC

j_call: TRBJ2-3
d_call: TRBD2
clone_size: many
v_call: TRBV7-6
cdr3_aa: CASSLPSGRASTDTQYF
cdr3_nt: TGTGCCAGCAGCTTACCTAGCGGGAGGGCCAGCACAGATACGCAGTATTTT

j_call: TRBJ2-5
d_call: .
clone_size: many
v_call: TRBV24-1
cdr3_aa: CATSDAGTPQETQYF
cdr3_nt: TGTGCCACCAGTGATGCCGGGACTCCTCAAGAGACCCAGTACTTC

j_call: TRBJ1-5
d_call: TRBD1
clone_size: once
v_call: TRBV19
cdr3_aa: CASSSTGTGGNSPQHF
cdr3_nt: TGTGCCAGTAGTTCGACCGGGACAGGGGGTAATTCGCCCCAGCATTTT